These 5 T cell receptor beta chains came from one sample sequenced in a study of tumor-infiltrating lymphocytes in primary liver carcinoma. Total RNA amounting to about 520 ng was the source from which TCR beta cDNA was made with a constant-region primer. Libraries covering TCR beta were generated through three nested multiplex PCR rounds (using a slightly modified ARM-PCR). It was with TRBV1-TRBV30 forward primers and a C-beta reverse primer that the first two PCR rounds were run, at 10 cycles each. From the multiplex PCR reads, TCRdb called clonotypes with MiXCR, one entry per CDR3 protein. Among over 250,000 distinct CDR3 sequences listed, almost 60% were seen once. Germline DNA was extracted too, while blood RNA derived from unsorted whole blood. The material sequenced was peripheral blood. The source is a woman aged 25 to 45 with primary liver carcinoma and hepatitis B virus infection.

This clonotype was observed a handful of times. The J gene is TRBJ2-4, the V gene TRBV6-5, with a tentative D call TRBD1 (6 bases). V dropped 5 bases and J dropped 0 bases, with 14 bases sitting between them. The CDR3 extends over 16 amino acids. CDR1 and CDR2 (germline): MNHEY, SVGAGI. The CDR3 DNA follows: TGTGCCAGCAGTCTGTCCGGGACACTAGCCAAAAACATTCAGTACTTC. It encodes CASSLSGTLAKNIQYF.

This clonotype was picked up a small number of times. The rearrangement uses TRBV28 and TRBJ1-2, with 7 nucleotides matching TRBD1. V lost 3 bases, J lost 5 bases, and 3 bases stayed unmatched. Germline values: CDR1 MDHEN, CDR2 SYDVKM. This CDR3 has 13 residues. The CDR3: CASSLEGAYGYTF. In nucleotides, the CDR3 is TGTGCCAGCAGTTTGGAGGGGGCTTATGGCTACACCTTC.

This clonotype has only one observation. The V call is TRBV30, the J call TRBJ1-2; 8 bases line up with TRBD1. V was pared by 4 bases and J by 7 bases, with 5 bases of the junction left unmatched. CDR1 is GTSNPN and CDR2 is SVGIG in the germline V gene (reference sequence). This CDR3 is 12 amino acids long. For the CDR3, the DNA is TGTGCCTGGACAGGGGGCGCAACTGGCTACACCTTC. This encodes CAWTGGATGYTF.

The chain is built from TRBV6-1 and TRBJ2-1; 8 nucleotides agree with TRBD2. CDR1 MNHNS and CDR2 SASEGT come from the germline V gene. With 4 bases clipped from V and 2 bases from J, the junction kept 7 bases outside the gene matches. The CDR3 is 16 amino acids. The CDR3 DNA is TGTGCCAGCAGTGGAGCGGGGGAGAACCCCTACAATGAGCAGTTCTTC. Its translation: CASSGAGENPYNEQFF.

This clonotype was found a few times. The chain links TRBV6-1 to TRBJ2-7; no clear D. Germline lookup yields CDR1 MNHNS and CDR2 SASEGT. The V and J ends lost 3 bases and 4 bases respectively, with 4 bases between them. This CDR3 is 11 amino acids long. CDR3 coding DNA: TGTGCCAGCAGTGATTTTTACGAGCAGTACTTC. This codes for CASSDFYEQYF.